This T cell receptor beta chain was identified in a study of T cells after yellow fever vaccination. General study findings and limits: Abundant clonotypes from the bulk population could have been carried over as contaminants into FACS-sorted repertoires.

Germline CDR1 reads MNHEY; CDR2 reads SVGEGT. This CDR3 is 14 amino acids long. V shed 0 bases and J shed 3 bases, with 8 bases lying between them. This clonotype was detected many times. What it binds is unknown. Each CDR3 protein is one row after TCRdb ran MiXCR on the 5' RACE reads. The table lists some 300,000 distinct CDR3 sequences, 7.5% to 9.5% of them singletons. Sequencing used CD4+ T cells sorted from PBMCs, obtained 5 days after the yellow fever booster vaccination. The sequence derives from a man younger than 35 who received the YFV17D yellow fever vaccine. This chain links TRBV6-2 or TRBV6-3 with TRBJ2-5; tentatively, D is TRBD1 (5 bases). The CDR3 coding sequence is TGTGCCAGCAGTTACTCGACAGAAAAAGAGACCCAGTACTTC. Encoded protein: CASSYSTEKETQYF.